This T cell receptor beta chain was sequenced during a study of OX40 agonist ivuxolimab in advanced cancers. Cycle 7 day 1, cycle 4 day 1, and baseline were the timepoints at which blood was sampled. The protocol was immunoSEQ multiplex PCR, while the TCRdb copy is restricted to in-frame clones and leaves out a portion. The sample has 75,000 to 90,000 clones, 70% to 85% seen once. The CDR3 contains 11 residues. The V gene's germline CDR1 is SQVTM and CDR2 ANQGSEA. The source material was CD4+ or CD8+ T cells sorted from blood, sampled in a trial of the OX40 agonist ivuxolimab. The rearrangement uses TRBV29-1 and TRBJ2-5; D is possibly TRBD1 (5 bases). The J call is doubtful: the DNA matches TRBJ2-7 better. The sequence came from an adult with an advanced solid tumor such as melanoma, head and neck, liver or kidney cancer. The CDR3 coding sequence is TGCAGCGTTTCACAGGCCTACGAGCAGTACTTC. Translating it yields CSVSQAYEQYF.